This TCR beta chain was recorded in a study of graft-versus-host responses after intestinal transplantation. Points from the study as a whole: Among circulating GvH clones, peak levels were associated with early post-transplant declines in HvG clones.

A word on this clone: The target antigen is unknown.

CDR1 and CDR2 (germline): MNHNS, SASEGT. The V end lost 4 bases, the J end lost 4 bases, and 16 bases lay between the germline ends. There are 15 residues in the CDR3. Sequencing used immunoSEQ multiplex PCR; TCRdb keeps in-frame clones, though not all of them. The sample contains some 90,000 clones, 90% to 95% of which appear only once. This chain uses TRBV6-1 with TRBJ1-2; possible D gene TRBD1, 6 bases. The clonotype was recovered from a human donor who received an intestinal transplant. The material sequenced was unstimulated CD8+ T cells sorted from spleen or lymph node cells, taken before intestinal transplant. The CDR3 reads CASSGWDNLGYGYTF. CDR3 DNA sequence: TGTGCCAGCAGTGGGTGGGACAATCTGGGCTATGGCTACACCTTC.